The source of this T cell receptor beta chain is a study of cytomegalovirus exposure and HLA in healthy donors. Study-wide context: Of all 400 or so donors who were genotyped, roughly 85% belonged to the Caucasian-associated ancestry cluster. The study's findings and limits: The study recorded some 160 TCR beta chains that were cytomegalovirus-associated.

Comments on this clone: Its antigen is not known.

PCR employed 60 Vbeta and 13 Jbeta primers. The method was immunoSEQ multiplex PCR; TCRdb's version includes in-frame clones alone and lacks a portion of them. Among 50,000 or so clones listed, approximately 86% were seen once. The junction had 12 bases not matched to a gene; V was cut back by 4 bases and J by 5 bases. Germline V gene data show CDR1 as MGHRA and CDR2 as YSYEKL. The CDR3 sequence is 16 residues long. This clonotype was obtained from a woman between 18 and 30 years old in good health and CMV-seronegative. Sequenced sample: PBMCs. The V call is TRBV4-1, the J call TRBJ2-7, with 9 bases identical to TRBD2. The CDR3 DNA follows: TGCGCCAGCAGCCCGCCTACTAGCGGGCCGGTAAACGAGCAGTACTTC. Residues: CASSPPTSGPVNEQYF.